The TCR beta chain described here comes from a study of long-term antiretroviral therapy in people with HIV. Germline V gives CDR1 LNHNV, CDR2 YYDKDF (reference sequence). The CDR3 runs 15 residues. J gave up 7 bases and V 3 bases, and 8 bases lay outside the gene matches. Researchers ran immunoSEQ v3.0 at survey level. Produced via immunoSEQ multiplex PCR; TCRdb's table is partial and in-frame only. The table shows 20,000 to 25,000 clones, with approximately 82% occurring only once. Participants who had HIV were, without exception, treated in the United States. The input for sequencing was unsorted PBMCs, taken 2.3 to 2.5 years after starting antiretroviral therapy. The receptor's source is a man between 40 and 49 years old with HIV. This chain links TRBV15 with TRBJ1-4; TRBD1 agrees at 7 bases. The CDR3 spells CATSSPKGAREKLFF. The DNA for the CDR3 is TGTGCCACCAGCAGCCCGAAGGGGGCGCGTGAAAAACTGTTTTTT.